This T cell receptor beta chain came from a study of control samples from healthy donors and cancer patients. The CDR3 totals 15 residues. Germline V gene sequence: CDR1 SNHLY, CDR2 FYNNEI. V lost 7 bases, J lost 10 bases, and 7 bases stayed unmatched. Repertoires were generated with immunoSEQ multiplex PCR, while TCRdb's copy carries only in-frame clones and drops some. The sample carries 150,000 or so clones, roughly 94% recorded once. Sequenced: blood. This TCR was recovered from a man aged 40-50 years in good health. The chain combines TRBV2 with TRBJ2-1; 16 bases fit TRBD2. The CDR3: CASTGTSGGAREQFF. CDR3 DNA: TGTGCCAGCACTGGGACTAGCGGGGGGGCGCGGGAGCAGTTCTTC.